The present T cell receptor (beta chain) was sequenced within a study of blood T cell repertoires in COVID-19. Whole-study context: Collection of acute and convalescent COVID-19 samples took place in the United States, Italy and Spain. Nucleic acid was either cDNA or gDNA, and it came from T cells, B-cell-depleted T cells, or PBMCs.

Study processing details: For nucleated cells, counts were estimated from reference gene primer amplification. TCRdb keeps only in-frame clones here, not all; method: immunoSEQ multiplex PCR. V, J and clone size reflect that table, while D and trimming were determined from the DNA. This table has over 200,000 clones, 75% to 90% appearing once. Trimming removed 0 bases at V and 4 bases at J, with 9 bases between. Germline CDR1 reads MNHNY; CDR2 reads SVGAGI (reference sequence). This CDR3 spans 15 amino acids. The sequence derives from a man aged 35-49 years with acute or convalescent COVID-19. Sequencing input: peripheral blood. The chain links TRBV6-6 to TRBJ2-2; TRBD2 might be the D (5 bases). CDR3 DNA sequence: TGTGCCAGCAGTTACTCCCATCGGGGCACCGGGGAGCTGTTTTTT. Amino acids: CASSYSHRGTGELFF.